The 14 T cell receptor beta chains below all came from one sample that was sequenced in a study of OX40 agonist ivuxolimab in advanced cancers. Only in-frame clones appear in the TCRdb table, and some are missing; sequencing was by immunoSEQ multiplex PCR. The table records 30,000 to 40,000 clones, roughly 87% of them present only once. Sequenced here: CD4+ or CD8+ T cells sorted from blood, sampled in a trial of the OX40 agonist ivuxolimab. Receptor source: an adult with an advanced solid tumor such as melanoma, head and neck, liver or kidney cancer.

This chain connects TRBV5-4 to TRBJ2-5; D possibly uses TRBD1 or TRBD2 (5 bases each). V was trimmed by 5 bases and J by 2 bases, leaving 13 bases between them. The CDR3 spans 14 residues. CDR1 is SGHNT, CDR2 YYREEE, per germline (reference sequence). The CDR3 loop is CASRLRGSQETQYF. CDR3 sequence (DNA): TGTGCCAGCAGACTCCGGGGCTCTCAAGAGACCCAGTACTTC.

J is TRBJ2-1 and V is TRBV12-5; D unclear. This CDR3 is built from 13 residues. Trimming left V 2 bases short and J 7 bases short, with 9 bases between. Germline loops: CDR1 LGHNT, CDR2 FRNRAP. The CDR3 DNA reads TGTGCTAGTGGTTTGAGGGCCGGTAATGAGCAGTTCTTC. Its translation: CASGLRAGNEQFF.

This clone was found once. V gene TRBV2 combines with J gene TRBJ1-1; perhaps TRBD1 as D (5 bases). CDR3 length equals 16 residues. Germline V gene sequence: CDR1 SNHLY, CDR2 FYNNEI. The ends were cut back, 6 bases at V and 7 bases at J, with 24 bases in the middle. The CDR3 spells CASSSSTTDPIDEAFF. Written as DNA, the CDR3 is TGTGCCAGCAGCTCTTCTACGACAGACCCAATCGATGAAGCTTTCTTT.

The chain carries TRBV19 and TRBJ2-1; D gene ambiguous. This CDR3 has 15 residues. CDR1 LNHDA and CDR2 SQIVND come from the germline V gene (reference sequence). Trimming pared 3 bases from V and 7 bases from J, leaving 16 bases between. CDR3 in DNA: TGTGCCAGTAGTATCACGAGTCTGTCAAAAAATGAGCAGTTCTTC. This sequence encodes CASSITSLSKNEQFF.

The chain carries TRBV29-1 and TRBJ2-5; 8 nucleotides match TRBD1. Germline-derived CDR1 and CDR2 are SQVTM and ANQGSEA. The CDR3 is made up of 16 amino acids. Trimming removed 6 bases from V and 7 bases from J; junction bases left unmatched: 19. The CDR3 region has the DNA TGCAGCGTCGACGTGATTCAGGGGGCTTTGCTGGGGACCCAGTACTTC. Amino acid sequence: CSVDVIQGALLGTQYF.

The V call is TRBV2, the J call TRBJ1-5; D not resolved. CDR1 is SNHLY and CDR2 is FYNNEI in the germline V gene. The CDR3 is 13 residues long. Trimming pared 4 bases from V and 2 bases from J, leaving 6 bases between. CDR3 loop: CASSVAGNQPQHF. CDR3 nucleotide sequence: TGTGCCAGCAGTGTGGCGGGCAATCAGCCCCAGCATTTT.

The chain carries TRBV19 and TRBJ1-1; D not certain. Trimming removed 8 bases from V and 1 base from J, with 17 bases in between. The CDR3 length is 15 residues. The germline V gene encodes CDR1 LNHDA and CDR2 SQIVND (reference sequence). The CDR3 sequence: CASLGHRWRNTEAFF. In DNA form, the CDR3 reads TGTGCCAGTTTAGGTCATCGGTGGAGGAACACTGAAGCTTTCTTT.

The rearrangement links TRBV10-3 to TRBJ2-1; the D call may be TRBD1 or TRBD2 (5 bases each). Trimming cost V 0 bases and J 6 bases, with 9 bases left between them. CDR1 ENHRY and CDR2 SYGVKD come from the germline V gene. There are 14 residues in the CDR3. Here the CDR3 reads CAISESGDLNEQFF. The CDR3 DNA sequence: TGTGCCATCAGTGAGTCGGGGGACCTCAATGAGCAGTTCTTC.

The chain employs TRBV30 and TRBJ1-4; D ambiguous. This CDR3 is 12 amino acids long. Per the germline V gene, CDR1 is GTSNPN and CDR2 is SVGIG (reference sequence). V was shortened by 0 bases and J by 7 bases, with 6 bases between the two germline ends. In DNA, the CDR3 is TGTGCCTGGAGTGTACTCGGTGAAAAACTGTTTTTT. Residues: CAWSVLGEKLFF.

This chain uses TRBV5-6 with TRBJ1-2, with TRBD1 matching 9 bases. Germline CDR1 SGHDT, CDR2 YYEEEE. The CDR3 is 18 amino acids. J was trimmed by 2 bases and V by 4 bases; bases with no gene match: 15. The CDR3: CASSRILQPGQGNYGYTF. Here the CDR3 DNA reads TGTGCCAGCAGCCGTATCTTACAGCCGGGACAGGGAAACTATGGCTACACCTTC.

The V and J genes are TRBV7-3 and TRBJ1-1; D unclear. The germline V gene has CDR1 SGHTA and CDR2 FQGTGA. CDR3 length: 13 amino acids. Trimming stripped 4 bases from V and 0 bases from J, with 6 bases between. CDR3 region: CASSSRMNTEAFF. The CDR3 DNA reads TGTGCCAGCAGCTCTAGGATGAACACTGAAGCTTTCTTT.

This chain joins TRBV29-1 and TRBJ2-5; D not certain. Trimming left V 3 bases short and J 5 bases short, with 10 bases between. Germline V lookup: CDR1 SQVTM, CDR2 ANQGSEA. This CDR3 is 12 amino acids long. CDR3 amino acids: CSVDAGFETQYF. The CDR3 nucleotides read TGCAGCGTTGACGCAGGCTTCGAGACCCAGTACTTC. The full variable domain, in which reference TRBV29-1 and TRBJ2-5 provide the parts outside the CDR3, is SAVISQKPSRDICQRGTSLTIQCQVDSQVTMMFWYRQQPGQSLTLIATANQGSEATYESGFVIDKFPISRPNLTFSTLTVSNMSPEDSSIYLCSVDAGFETQYFGPGTRLLVL.

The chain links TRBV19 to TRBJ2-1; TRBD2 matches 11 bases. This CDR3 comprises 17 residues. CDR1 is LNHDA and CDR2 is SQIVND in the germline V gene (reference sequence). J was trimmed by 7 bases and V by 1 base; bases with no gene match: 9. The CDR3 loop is CASSIALAGGPGNEQFF. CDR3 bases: TGTGCCAGTAGTATAGCTCTAGCGGGGGGCCCTGGGAATGAGCAGTTCTTC.

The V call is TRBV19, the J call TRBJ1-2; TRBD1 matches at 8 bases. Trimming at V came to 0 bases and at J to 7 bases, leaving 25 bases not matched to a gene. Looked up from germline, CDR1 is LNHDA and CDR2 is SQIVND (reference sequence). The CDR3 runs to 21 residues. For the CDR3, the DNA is TGTGCCAGTAGTATAGATCTATACGGGGAAGGACAGGGTCATATCCCCCCTGGCTACACCTTC. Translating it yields CASSIDLYGEGQGHIPPGYTF.